A single sample gave rise to the 23 T cell receptor beta chains below, sequenced in a study of blood T cell repertoires in COVID-19. TCRdb keeps only in-frame clones here, not all; method: immunoSEQ multiplex PCR. This sample yields about 42,000 clones, of which 90% are seen a single time; about 3% belongs to the top ten. The sequencing input was peripheral blood. The source of these receptors is a man over 45 with active COVID-19.

The rearrangement joins TRBV24-1 to TRBJ2-7; 8 bases map to TRBD1. Germline CDR1 is KGHDR and CDR2 is SFDVKD. With V trimmed by 4 bases and J by 3 bases, 4 bases remained unmatched. The CDR3 sequence is 14 residues long. CDR3 nucleotides: TGTGCCACCAGTGAGGCTGACAGGGGCTACGAGCAGTACTTC. Encoded protein: CATSEADRGYEQYF.

This clone was found once. The chain uses TRBV4-1 and TRBJ2-5, with TRBD2 matching over 8 bases. Germline lookup yields CDR1 MGHRA and CDR2 YSYEKL. The CDR3 length is 18 residues. Trimming took 3 bases from V and 1 from J; bases not matched to a gene: 13. CDR3 protein: CASSHVLGRGDLQETQYF. CDR3 nucleotides: TGCGCCAGCAGCCATGTACTTGGGCGGGGGGACCTCCAAGAGACCCAGTACTTC.

The chain couples TRBV27 to TRBJ1-4; 9 nucleotides match TRBD1. The CDR3 sequence is 14 residues long. Germline CDR1 MNHEY, CDR2 SMNVEV (reference sequence). The J segment lost 2 bases and the V segment lost 5 bases, leaving 0 bases of the junction unmatched. The CDR3 sequence: CASSGTGTNEKLFF. The CDR3 bases are TGTGCCAGCAGTGGGACAGGGACTAATGAAAAACTGTTTTTT. The full variable domain, rest sourced from reference TRBV27 and TRBJ1-4, is EAQVTQNPRYLITVTGKKLTVTCSQNMNHEYMSWYRQDPGLGLRQIYYSMNVEVTDKGDVPEGYKVSRKEKRNFPLILESPSPNQTSLYFCASSGTGTNEKLFFGSGTQLSVL.

This chain connects TRBV7-9 to TRBJ1-2, with a possible D match to TRBD1 (5 bases). Germline CDR1 is SEHNR and CDR2 is FQNEAQ (reference sequence). The V end lost 1 base, the J end lost 4 bases, and 10 bases lay between the germline ends. This CDR3 spans 14 amino acids. CDR3 nucleotide sequence: TGTGCCAGCAGCTTAGGTGGGGCGAGCTATGGCTACACCTTC. Translated: CASSLGGASYGYTF.

The chain links TRBV7-2 to TRBJ1-6; D may be TRBD1 (6 bases). Germline V gene lookup returns CDR1 SGHTA and CDR2 FQGNSA. The CDR3 has 16 amino acids. The ends were cut back, 5 bases at V and 0 bases at J, with 11 bases in the middle. The CDR3 here is CASSPDRSSYNSPLHF. The CDR3 coding sequence is TGTGCCAGCAGCCCTGACAGGAGCTCCTATAATTCACCCCTCCACTTT. Combining the CDR3 with reference TRBV7-2 and TRBJ1-6 gives the whole variable domain GAGVSQSPSNKVTEKGKDVELRCDPISGHTALYWYRQSLGQGLEFLIYFQGNSAPDKSGLPSDRFSAERTGGSVSTLTIQRTQQEDSAVYLCASSPDRSSYNSPLHFGNGTRLTVT.

The V gene is TRBV7-2, the J gene TRBJ1-2; D is ambiguous. Germline V gene lookup returns CDR1 SGHTA and CDR2 FQGNSA. The V gene lost 5 bases and the J gene lost 6 bases, with 19 bases spanning the gap. The CDR3 length is 15 residues. The CDR3 DNA is TGTGCCAGCAGCCGCGGCGGGAAAGGGTTGGATGGCTACACCTTC. This gives the protein CASSRGGKGLDGYTF. The variable domain in full, with the rest retrieved from reference TRBV7-2 and TRBJ1-2, is GAGVSQSPSNKVTEKGKDVELRCDPISGHTALYWYRQSLGQGLEFLIYFQGNSAPDKSGLPSDRFSAERTGGSVSTLTIQRTQQEDSAVYLCASSRGGKGLDGYTFGSGTRLTVV.

V is TRBV5-6 and J is TRBJ2-7; tentative D call: TRBD1 (6 bases). CDR1 and CDR2 (germline): SGHDT, YYEEEE. CDR3 length: 15 residues. V lost 4 bases and J lost 3, with 17 bases in between. The chain's CDR3 is CASSPGAQGIYEQYF. DNA for the CDR3: TGTGCCAGCAGCCCCGGCGCACAGGGAATCTACGAGCAGTACTTC.

This chain uses TRBV19 with TRBJ2-5; no clear D gene. The V and J ends lost 2 bases and 5 bases respectively, with 12 bases between them. Germline V gene sequence: CDR1 LNHDA, CDR2 SQIVND (reference sequence). This CDR3 spans 14 amino acids. DNA for the CDR3: TGTGCCAGTAGTATAAGGCCAGGATGGGAGACCCAGTACTTC. The encoded protein is CASSIRPGWETQYF.

This CDR3 is CASSRTLYEKLFF. CDR3 in DNA: TGTGCCAGCTCGCGGACATTATATGAAAAACTGTTTTTT. This chain joins TRBV6-5 and TRBJ1-4; possible D gene TRBD1, 5 bases. Germline CDR1 is MNHEY and CDR2 is SVGAGI. Trimming removed 8 bases from V and 6 bases from J, with 13 bases in between. This CDR3 has 13 residues.

The rearrangement uses TRBV19 and TRBJ1-6, with 11 bases aligning to TRBD1. Germline lookup yields CDR1 LNHDA and CDR2 SQIVND (reference sequence). V gave up 2 bases and J gave up 9 bases; unmatched junction bases: 6. The CDR3 extends over 16 amino acids. The CDR3 protein is CASSINEGTGGSPLHF. The CDR3 DNA is TGTGCCAGTAGTATAAACGAGGGGACAGGGGGTTCACCCCTCCACTTT.

V is TRBV19 and J is TRBJ1-4, with D perhaps TRBD1 (5 bases). Per the germline V gene, CDR1 is LNHDA and CDR2 is SQIVND (reference sequence). V lost 4 bases and J lost 4, with 13 bases in between. The CDR3 spans 15 residues. The CDR3 is CASSKRGAGNEKLFF. CDR3 coding DNA: TGTGCCAGTAGTAAGCGCGGGGCGGGTAATGAAAAACTGTTTTTT.

V and J are TRBV10-2 and TRBJ1-1; TRBD1 is a possible D gene (5 bases). V lost 8 bases to trimming and J lost 1 base, with 11 bases between them. This CDR3 has 13 amino acids. The germline V gene has CDR1 WSHSY and CDR2 SAAADI. The CDR3, as DNA: TGCGCCAGCGTCGACAGAACGAACACTGAAGCTTTCTTT. As protein: CASVDRTNTEAFF.

The CDR3 loop is CASSIPATETQYF. CDR3 nucleotide sequence: TGTGCCAGCAGTATCCCAGCGACAGAGACCCAGTACTTC. The chain is built from TRBV28 and TRBJ2-5; no reliable D call. Trimming pared 5 bases from V and 4 bases from J, leaving 11 bases between. Germline V lookup: CDR1 MDHEN, CDR2 SYDVKM. The CDR3 loop spans 13 amino acids.

The genes are TRBV5-4 and TRBJ1-2; 8 bases agree with TRBD1. This CDR3 is 15 amino acids long. V lost 6 bases and J lost 2; bases outside the gene matches: 9. Germline V CDR1 and CDR2: SGHNT, YYREEE (reference sequence). CDR3 sequence: CASNLEAGGNYGYTF. The CDR3 DNA sequence: TGTGCCAGCAACCTGGAGGCAGGGGGCAACTATGGCTACACCTTC. Together with reference TRBV5-4 and TRBJ1-2, the CDR3 gives the full variable domain: ETGVTQSPTHLIKTRGQQVTLRCSSQSGHNTVSWYQQALGQGPQFIFQYYREEENGRGNFPPRFSGLQFPNYSSELNVNALELDDSALYLCASNLEAGGNYGYTFGSGTRLTVV.

The chain joins TRBV5-6 to TRBJ2-6, with D perhaps TRBD1 (7 bases). The CDR3 spans 18 residues. Germline CDR1 is SGHDT and CDR2 is YYEEEE. Trimming stripped 6 bases from V and 0 bases from J, with 19 bases between. The CDR3 DNA follows: TGTGCCAGCACCCCGCGGGGACAGACCTACTCTGGGGCCAACGTCCTGACTTTC. It yields the protein CASTPRGQTYSGANVLTF.

The chain has TRBV3-1 (or the pseudogene TRBV3-2) and TRBJ1-6; 10 bases are a match to TRBD1. Trimming cost V 5 bases and J 7 bases; bases outside gene matches: 11. The CDR3 has 17 residues. Germline V gene data show CDR1 as LGHDT and CDR2 as YNNKEL (reference sequence). The CDR3, as DNA: TGTGCCAGCAGCGAACCGAGTGGGACAGGGGTAAATTCACCCCTCCACTTT. Translating it yields CASSEPSGTGVNSPLHF.

This chain joins TRBV4-2 and TRBJ2-7, with 8 nucleotides matching TRBD2. The CDR3 consists of 18 residues. CDR1 is LGHNA, CDR2 YNFKEQ, per germline. The V segment lost 1 base and the J segment 0 bases; nucleotides outside the gene matches: 11. Written as DNA, the CDR3 is TGTGCCAGCAGCCAAGCTCCGCGGGGGGACTACATCTCCTACGAGCAGTACTTC. It codes for CASSQAPRGDYISYEQYF.

The chain has TRBV5-6 and TRBJ2-2; 7 bases align to TRBD1. In germline, CDR1 is SGHDT, CDR2 YYEEEE. This CDR3 region has 15 residues. V lost 4 bases, J lost 6 bases, and 9 bases stayed unmatched. The DNA for the CDR3 is TGTGCCAGCAGCCGAACCCGGACAGGTGCCGGGGAGCTGTTTTTT. The encoded protein is CASSRTRTGAGELFF.

J is TRBJ2-1 and V is TRBV30; TRBD1 agrees at 9 bases. Trimming cost V 2 bases and J 8 bases; bases outside gene matches: 7. This CDR3 is 14 amino acids long. Germline CDR1 is GTSNPN and CDR2 is SVGIG (reference sequence). The CDR3, as DNA: TGTGCCTGGAGTTGCCCCGGACAGGGGCATGAGCAGTTCTTC. It specifies CAWSCPGQGHEQFF.

The rearrangement joins TRBV7-2 to TRBJ2-1, with a weak D call TRBD1 (6 bases). The CDR3 has 13 amino acids. Germline V gene lookup returns CDR1 SGHTA and CDR2 FQGNSA. V lost 3 bases and J 12 bases, leaving 15 bases between the germline ends. The CDR3 DNA follows: TGTGCCAGCAGCTTGACTTTTGGACAGACGCAGTTCTTC. Its protein product is CASSLTFGQTQFF.

The chain combines TRBV15 with TRBJ2-5; no clear D gene. The CDR3 runs 15 residues. Germline V CDR1 and CDR2: LNHNV, YYDKDF (reference sequence). V lost 0 bases to trimming and J lost 5 bases, with 13 bases between them. For the CDR3, the DNA is TGTGCCACCAGCAGAGATCCCGGGTTTGGCGAGACCCAGTACTTC. This gives the protein CATSRDPGFGETQYF.

The rearrangement links TRBV7-8 to TRBJ1-5, with D maybe TRBD1 (6 bases). V lost 5 bases and J lost 11, with 22 bases in between. Germline CDR1 reads SGHVS; CDR2 reads FQNEAQ. This CDR3 has 15 amino acids. The CDR3 DNA is TGTGCCAGCAGCGCCAAAACAGGGTTGGTTAGGGCCCAGCATTTT. Its translation: CASSAKTGLVRAQHF.

This clone was detected once. V usage is TRBV18 and J usage is TRBJ2-7; 9 bases are a match to TRBD1. The CDR3 runs to 14 residues. Trimming removed 3 bases from V and 1 base from J; junction bases left unmatched: 1. The germline V gene has CDR1 KGHSH and CDR2 LQKENI. CDR3 coding DNA: TGTGCCAGCTCACCCGGACAGGGGTCCTACGAGCAGTACTTC. Translation gives CASSPGQGSYEQYF.